This T cell receptor (beta chain) came from a study of CD8 T cells in ankylosing spondylitis. About this clonotype itself: Its target is not known.

Trimming cost V 6 bases and J 2 bases, with 14 bases left between them. The CDR3 length is 14 residues. TCRdb recomputed calls from the 5' RACE reads with MiXCR, one row per CDR3 protein. The sample contains about 500,000 distinct CDR3 sequences, roughly an eighth of which appear only once. Study-level findings and limits: Blood of patients with ankylosing spondylitis appeared to be characterized by a TCR beta motif of eight highly homologous variants.

The V call is TRBV12-3 or TRBV12-4, the J call TRBJ2-7, with D possibly being TRBD1 (6 bases). The sequence was collected from a male donor with ankylosing spondylitis. The specimen sequenced was blood, either unsorted or a sorted T cell fraction (not recorded which). The CDR3 reads CASSGTPGTYEQYF. As DNA, the CDR3 is TGTGCCAGCAGCGGGACACCTGGGACCTACGAGCAGTACTTC.